This T cell receptor (beta chain) was documented in a study of T cell repertoires in aging, cancer and after chemotherapy. Study-level information: Pre- and post-chemotherapy samples were paired from chronic lymphocytic leukemia patients treated with fludarabine- or bendamustine-based regimens. Whole-study findings and limits: Age-matched healthy donors had significantly more diverse, less clonal blood TCR repertoires than untreated cancer patients.

The template was genomic DNA from peripheral blood, not RNA. Turning to this clonotype: The antigen remains undetermined.

A mixed TRB-A/B primer pool amplified rearranged TRB by multiplex touch-down PCR. TCRdb reprocessed the multiplex PCR reads via MiXCR and lists one record per CDR3 protein. The sample holds about 3,200 distinct CDR3 sequences, around 45% seen once. This CDR3 is 15 amino acids long. Germline CDR1 MNHEY, CDR2 SVGAGI. Deletions cut 7 bases from V and 4 bases from J, with 19 bases between. The clonotype was recovered from a human donor with a blood cancer. The sequenced sample was blood. The chain has TRBV6-5 and TRBJ1-2; possible D gene TRBD1, 5 bases. This CDR3 reads CASIQDLTGGYGYTF. The CDR3 DNA reads TGTGCCAGCATTCAAGACCTAACCGGGGGCTATGGCTACACCTTC.